This paragraph covers one T cell receptor (beta chain) sequence. The antigen is not known. Produced via immunoSEQ multiplex PCR; TCRdb's table is partial and in-frame only. The sample carries more than 140,000 clones, approximately 80% recorded once. This sample stems from a study of cytotoxic CD8 clonotypes in ibrutinib-treated CLL. Study-wide context: Mean yields were around 260,000 productive templates and 90,000 or so productive rearrangements per sample. Study-wide findings and caveats: Higher circulating CD8+ T-cell counts strongly accompanied higher baseline clonality, above age-matched healthy donors. Once treatment began, public clonotypes, which were uncommon, contracted or stayed stable.

The CDR3 is 13 residues long. The germline V gene has CDR1 SGHAT and CDR2 FQNNGV. Trimming stripped 2 bases from V and 5 bases from J, with 9 bases between. The sequences come from PBMCs, collected after 12 months of ibrutinib treatment. The rearrangement uses TRBV11-2 and TRBJ2-5; perhaps TRBD2 as D (5 bases). The sequence was collected from a human donor with chronic lymphocytic leukemia. CDR3 coding DNA: TGTGCCAGCAGCTTAACGGGGTTCGAGACCCAGTACTTC. It specifies CASSLTGFETQYF.